The rows below give T cell receptor beta chains drawn from one sample of a study of T-cell reconstitution after alpha-beta-depleted transplantation in children. Via MiXCR, TCRdb re-called the PCR reads, giving one row per CDR3 protein. Of roughly 590,000 distinct CDR3 sequences in the sample, approximately 17% are singletons; the top ten hold 1.1%. Here the sequenced sample was PBMCs from the stem cell graft donor, taken from the stem cell graft. These receptors all come from a human donor who donated a stem cell graft to a child with acute myeloid leukemia. Each CDR3 is given with its conserved first and last residue. Fields, in order: V gene, clone size, J gene, D gene, CDR3 DNA, CDR3 protein. D genes are given only for firm matches. The size of a clone is reported for some rows only, either as once, few or many, or as a class for expanded clones.

TRBV20-1	many	TRBJ1-6	NA	TGCAGTGCTGCCGGGACGCGTGATTCACCCCTCCACTTT	CSAAGTRDSPLHF
TRBV6-5	many	TRBJ2-7	NA	TGTGCCAGCAGTTACGGGACACCGTCCTCCTACGAGCAGTACTTC	CASSYGTPSSYEQYF
TRBV7-2	many	TRBJ1-5	NA	TGTGCCAGCAGCCTGCAATGGAAAAATCAGCCCCAGCATTTT	CASSLQWKNQPQHF
TRBV29-1	many	TRBJ1-2	NA	TGCAGCGTTCAGGGAGTCGTCTATGGCTACACCTTC	CSVQGVVYGYTF
TRBV29-1	few	TRBJ2-7	NA	TGCAGCGTTGAAGATCCGAAAGACAGACCCTACGAGCAGTACTTC	CSVEDPKDRPYEQYF
TRBV4-2	few	TRBJ2-3	TRBD1	TGTGCCAGCAGCCAAGATGGAGGGGGGACAGGTACAGATACGCAGTATTTT	CASSQDGGGTGTDTQYF
TRBV25-1	few	TRBJ2-2	TRBD1	TGTGCCAGCCGGGCCTCCGGGACAGGGGGCCTCGGGGAGCTGTTTTTT	CASRASGTGGLGELFF
TRBV7-3	few	TRBJ2-2	NA	TGTGCCAGCAGCTTAATAGGGGACACCGGGGAGCTGTTTTTT	CASSLIGDTGELFF
TRBV27	NA	TRBJ2-7	NA	TGTGCCAGCAGCCCTTATACGAGCGACGAGCAGTACTTC	CASSPYTSDEQYF
TRBV20-1	NA	TRBJ2-7	TRBD1	TGCAGTGCCCCAACCCAGGGGGCCCCCTACGAGCAGTACTTC	CSAPTQGAPYEQYF
TRBV20-1	many	TRBJ1-6	NA	TGCAGTGCAACCCGGGACCCAGCTAGGTCACCCCTCCACTTT	CSATRDPARSPLHF
TRBV18	few	TRBJ1-2	NA	TGTGCCAGCCATGTACGGGGGGGAGCAGATGTTAACTATGGCTACACCTTC	CASHVRGGADVNYGYTF
TRBV9	NA	TRBJ2-1	TRBD2	TGTGCCAGCAGCGTACCAGGCCCGGGACTAGCTCCCGCAAATGAGCAGTTCTTC	CASSVPGPGLAPANEQFF
TRBV15	NA	TRBJ1-2	NA	TGTGCCACCAGCAGAGATTTGGGGGAGCAGGGCTACACCTTC	CATSRDLGEQGYTF
TRBV20-1	many	TRBJ1-2	NA	TGCAGTGCTAGAGGGACAGCCCCTAACTATGGCTACACCTTC	CSARGTAPNYGYTF
TRBV12-3/TRBV12-4	many	TRBJ2-2	NA	TGTGCCAGCAGTTTAGGGGGCGACACCGGGGAGCTGTTTTTT	CASSLGGDTGELFF
TRBV20-1	many	TRBJ1-4	NA	TGCAGTGCTAGTCAGGGGATTGGAGAAAAACTGTTTTTT	CSASQGIGEKLFF
TRBV5-6	few	TRBJ2-1	NA	TGTGCCAGCAGCTCACAGGAGATTCTCTACAATGAGCAGTTCTTC	CASSSQEILYNEQFF
TRBV7-2	NA	TRBJ1-3	TRBD1	TGTGCCAGCAGCTCACAGGGGCTCTCTGGAAACACCATATATTTT	CASSSQGLSGNTIYF
TRBV10-3	many	TRBJ2-5	NA	TGTGCCATCAGTGAGCGGGGGGAGACCCAGTACTTC	CAISERGETQYF
TRBV20-1	few	TRBJ2-2	NA	TGCAGTGCTAGAGTGGTCTTACCGAACACCGGGGAGCTGTTTTTT	CSARVVLPNTGELFF
TRBV20-1	many	TRBJ2-1	NA	TGCAGTGCTAGAGCGGGCTTATCCTCCTACAATGAGCAGTTCTTC	CSARAGLSSYNEQFF
TRBV10-3	few	TRBJ2-3	NA	TGTGCCATCAGTGAGCCTCGCGGACCCACAGATACGCAGTATTTT	CAISEPRGPTDTQYF
TRBV12-3/TRBV12-4	NA	TRBJ1-2	TRBD1	TGTGCCAGCAGGCCACAGGGGGCTTGGAATGGCTACACCTTC	CASRPQGAWNGYTF
TRBV7-2	few	TRBJ2-2	NA	TGTGCCAGCAGCCTTCGGGACCCCCCGTATTCCGGGGAGCTGTTTTTT	CASSLRDPPYSGELFF
TRBV12-3/TRBV12-4	many	TRBJ2-1	NA	TGTGCCAGCGGAGGACAGAGCCTCACGAAGCAGTTCTTC	CASGGQSLTKQFF
TRBV7-3	many	TRBJ1-1	TRBD1	TGTGCCAGCAGCGCGACAGGGGCGGACACTGAAGCTTTCTTT	CASSATGADTEAFF
TRBV5-6	many	TRBJ1-2	NA	TGTGCCAGCAGCTCGCACAGGGAAAGTGGCTACACCTTC	CASSSHRESGYTF
TRBV29-1	few	TRBJ1-2	TRBD1	TGCAGCGTCCCGGAGGGGGCAAATGATGGCTACACCTTC	CSVPEGANDGYTF
TRBV12-3/TRBV12-4	few	TRBJ1-1	NA	TGTGCCAGCAGTTTATTATTACAGGGTAGTATTTGGTATAACACTGAAGCTTTCTTT	CASSLLLQGSIWYNTEAFF
TRBV7-8	few	TRBJ2-7	TRBD1	TGTGCCAGCAGCTTAGCGAGAGGGCTAAGGACAGGGGAGAGCAACGAGCAGTACTTC	CASSLARGLRTGESNEQYF
TRBV30	few	TRBJ1-2	NA	TGTGCCTGGAGTAGGAAGGGCCCTAACTATGGCTACACCTTC	CAWSRKGPNYGYTF
TRBV6-2/TRBV6-3	many	TRBJ2-7	NA	TGTGCCAGCAGTCAGGGCGGCGAGCAGTACTTC	CASSQGGEQYF
TRBV7-2	NA	TRBJ1-2	TRBD1	TGTGCCAGCAGCTTAGTACAGGGGGCAGGCTATGGCTACACCTTC	CASSLVQGAGYGYTF
TRBV21-1	many	TRBJ1-5	NA	TGTGCCAGCAGCAAAAATGCAAGGACGACAGGGAAGGGCAATCAGCCCCAGCATTTT	CASSKNARTTGKGNQPQHF
TRBV10-1	many	TRBJ1-3	NA	TGCGCCAGCAGTGAGTCGGGCGTCTTCTCTGGAAACACCATATATTTT	CASSESGVFSGNTIYF
TRBV6-5	many	TRBJ2-1	NA	TGTGCCAGCAGTTACGCGGCAGAGGCGTACAATGAGCAGTTCTTC	CASSYAAEAYNEQFF
TRBV7-8	NA	TRBJ1-5	NA	TGTGCCAGCAGCTTAGAGCATTACTCGGGTGATCAGCCCCAGCATTTT	CASSLEHYSGDQPQHF
TRBV10-3	many	TRBJ1-1	NA	TGTGCCATCAGTCAGGCCGAAAGAAACACTGAAGCTTTCTTT	CAISQAERNTEAFF
TRBV5-6	few	TRBJ1-2	TRBD1	TGTGCCAGCAGCTTGTGGGACAGGGAACAATACTATGGCTACACCTTC	CASSLWDREQYYGYTF
TRBV24-1	NA	TRBJ2-3	NA	TGTGCCACCAGTGATTTGACCAACCTAGATACGCAGTATTTT	CATSDLTNLDTQYF
TRBV24-1	NA	TRBJ2-3	NA	TGTGCCACCAGTGATGGACAGCGAATCACAGATACGCAGTATTTT	CATSDGQRITDTQYF
TRBV28	NA	TRBJ2-1	NA	TGTGCCAGCAGTTTGTCCCGCGGAAACAATGAGCAGTTCTTC	CASSLSRGNNEQFF
TRBV7-9	many	TRBJ1-2	NA	TGTGCCAGCAGCGGACAGAGTGTCAACTATGGCTACACCTTC	CASSGQSVNYGYTF
TRBV5-6	many	TRBJ1-1	NA	TGTGCCAGCAGCTTAGCAGGGGAGGCTGAAGCTTTCTTT	CASSLAGEAEAFF
TRBV5-6	many	TRBJ2-1	NA	TGTGCCAGCAGCTTGTCCACAGGACGATACAATGAGCAGTTCTTC	CASSLSTGRYNEQFF
TRBV9	NA	TRBJ1-4	TRBD1	TGTGCCAGCAGCGTAGCCCAGGGGGCAGGCGAAAAACTGTTTTTT	CASSVAQGAGEKLFF
TRBV5-6	few	TRBJ2-2	NA	TGTGCCAGCAGCTTTGGGCCTTCATTGAACACCGGGGAGCTGTTTTTT	CASSFGPSLNTGELFF
TRBV11-1	few	TRBJ2-7	NA	TGTGCCAGCAGCCACACCGGGACACCTTCCTACGAGCAGTACTTC	CASSHTGTPSYEQYF
TRBV20-1	many	TRBJ1-2	NA	TGCAGTGCTAGCATAGAGACCAGGGGTGACTATGGCTACACCTTC	CSASIETRGDYGYTF
TRBV9	many	TRBJ1-1	NA	TGTGCCAGCAGGCCGGACAGCTATAAGCTAGATAAGAACACTGAAGCTTTCTTT	CASRPDSYKLDKNTEAFF
TRBV4-2	NA	TRBJ1-1	NA	TGTGCCAGCAGCATTGTTGGGGGGCAAGGTCCTAACACTGAAGCTTTCTTT	CASSIVGGQGPNTEAFF
TRBV6-5	NA	TRBJ1-6	NA	TGTGCCAGCAGTTACGGGGGAGGCTATAATTCACCCCTCCACTTT	CASSYGGGYNSPLHF
TRBV20-1	many	TRBJ1-1	NA	TGCAGTGCTAGTAAGGGCAAGAACACTGAAGCTTTCTTT	CSASKGKNTEAFF